This TCR beta chain was documented in a study of beta chain features in type 1 diabetes. On the study more broadly: About 110 million sorted cells were examined across all samples.

Populations isolated by sorting all had purity greater than 95%. There are a few counts of this clone. Germline CDR1 is SGHNT and CDR2 is YYREEE (reference sequence). There are 17 residues in the CDR3. The trim removed 0 bases at V and 4 bases at J, leaving 3 bases unmatched. The investigators reverse transcribed all of the isolated RNA, so they sequenced expressed TCRB transcripts. TCRdb's copy holds only in-frame clones and misses some; the assay was immunoSEQ multiplex PCR. The repertoire holds roughly 610,000 clones, with less than 20% as singletons. The sequencing sample was made of naive CD4+ T cells from blood. The chain joins TRBV5-4 to TRBJ2-3, with TRBD2 matching over 15 bases. The TCR sequence derives from a man aged 18 to 29 in good health. Here the CDR3 DNA reads TGTGCCAGCAGCTTGGGGACTAGCGGGGGGGCCGCAGATACGCAGTATTTT. It is translated as CASSLGTSGGAADTQYF.